This passage covers 32 T cell receptor beta chains from one sample sequenced in a study of tumor-infiltrating lymphocytes in oesophageal squamous cell carcinoma. TCRdb used MiXCR to reprocess the PCR reads, holding one entry per CDR3 protein. The sample includes about 17,000 distinct CDR3 sequences, about 46% of them seen just once. The specimen sequenced was esophageal tumor tissue. Receptors originate from a male donor with esophageal squamous cell carcinoma.

The gene calls are TRBV6-6 and TRBJ2-3; D unresolved. The assigned J gene may be wrong: the sequence end matches TRBJ2-7 better. CDR3 length equals 11 residues. Germline V gene data show CDR1 as MNHNY and CDR2 as SVGAGI (reference sequence). The CDR3 reads CASGFSYEQYF. CDR3 coding DNA: TGTGCCAGCGGGTTCTCCTACGAGCAGTACTTC.

This clonotype was counted a few times. A read error may account for a junction end that differs from germline. J is TRBJ2-1 and V is TRBV7-7; 8 bases match TRBD1. The CDR3 contains 18 residues. Germline V CDR1 and CDR2: SSHAT, FNYEAQ (reference sequence). The CDR3 reads CASSLAIQGVGSYNEQFF. The DNA for the CDR3 is TGTGCTAGCAGCTTAGCCATACAGGGGGTGGGTTCCTACAATGAGCAGTTCTTC.

This clonotype has a count of ten or more. The chain has TRBV5-4 and TRBJ2-3; D uncertain. The CDR3 is 15 amino acids. V was shortened by 3 bases and J by 5 bases, with 16 bases between the two germline ends. Germline V gene data show CDR1 as SGHNT and CDR2 as YYREEE (reference sequence). The CDR3 spells CASSSQASIRDTQYF. The CDR3 DNA sequence: TGTGCCAGCAGCTCCCAAGCGAGTATTAGAGATACGCAGTATTTT.

This chain connects TRBV7-2 to TRBJ1-5; a possible D gene is TRBD1 (5 bases). The CDR3 runs 16 residues. Between the trimmed V and J ends, which lost 1 base and 0 bases, there was a span of 10 bases. CDR1 is SGHTA and CDR2 is FQGNSA in the germline V gene. Written as DNA, the CDR3 is TGTGCCAGCAGCTTAGGGCTCAGGGATAGCAATCAGCCCCAGCATTTT. This gives the protein CASSLGLRDSNQPQHF. Full variable domain (remainder filled in from reference TRBV7-2 and TRBJ1-5): GAGVSQSPSNKVTEKGKDVELRCDPISGHTALYWYRQSLGQGLEFLIYFQGNSAPDKSGLPSDRFSAERTGGSVSTLTIQRTQQEDSAVYLCASSLGLRDSNQPQHFGDGTRLSIL.

This clonotype was recorded at least ten times. The chain uses TRBV7-8 and TRBJ1-4; D unresolved. Trimming took 2 bases from V and 0 from J, leaving 10 bases between them. The CDR3 is made up of 16 amino acids. Germline CDR1 SGHVS, CDR2 FQNEAQ. The CDR3 spells CASSLSGVATNEKLFF. DNA for the CDR3: TGTGCCAGCAGCTTAAGTGGCGTTGCAACTAATGAAAAACTGTTTTTT. The whole variable domain, remainder taken from reference TRBV7-8 and TRBJ1-4, is GAGVSQSPRYKVAKRGQDVALRCDPISGHVSLFWYQQALGQGPEFLTYFQNEAQLDKSGLPSDRFFAERPEGSVSTLKIQRTQQEDSAVYLCASSLSGVATNEKLFFGSGTQLSVL.

This clonotype was detected a few times. The chain recombines TRBV7-2 with TRBJ1-4; no clear D gene. TRBJ2-2 matches the DNA end more closely, so the J call is doubtful. Germline V CDR1 and CDR2: SGHTA, FQGNSA. The CDR3 contains 15 residues. Here the CDR3 DNA reads TGTGCCAGCAGCTTAGCCAGGACGAACACCGGGGAGCTGTTTTTT. This codes for CASSLARTNTGELFF.

This clonotype was observed a handful of times. A much bigger clone sits one base away, suggesting this may be a read error. The chain combines TRBV19 with TRBJ2-3; D may be TRBD1 or TRBD2 (5 bases each). The tail of the sequence fits TRBJ2-1 better, so the J call may be wrong. The CDR3 is 15 residues long. Germline CDR1 is LNHDA and CDR2 is SQIVND (reference sequence). CDR3 in DNA: TGTGCCAGTAGTGCAAGTCTATGGGGACCCTACGAGCAGTTCTTC. Its translation is CASSASLWGPYEQFF.

This clonotype came up many times. The conserved phenylalanine or tryptophan normally closing the CDR3 is absent here, so this likely arose from a read error. It is unclear where the CDR3 begins or ends on the DNA, so no DNA is shown, and the CDR3 is as TCRdb lists it. V gene TRBV7-2 combines with J gene TRBJ2-7; the table's TRBD1 call for D was not verified on the DNA. The germline gives CDR1 SGHTA, CDR2 FQGNSA. The CDR3 sequence runs 14 residues, both termini included. This CDR3 reads CASSSNRGGYTFGS.

The chain recombines TRBV7-6 with TRBJ2-5; D is undetermined. This CDR3 spans 12 amino acids. CDR1 and CDR2 (germline): SGHVS, FNYEAQ. Trimming pared 0 bases from V and 8 bases from J, leaving 7 bases between. CDR3 residues: CASSLAHVTQYF. The CDR3 DNA sequence: TGTGCCAGCAGCTTAGCGCATGTCACCCAGTACTTC.

This clonotype was found many times. This chain links TRBV6-1 with TRBJ1-2; D unclear. CDR1 is MNHNS, CDR2 SASEGT, per germline. The CDR3 loop spans 16 amino acids. The germline V and J ends were trimmed by 0 bases and 5 bases, with 16 bases remaining between them. The CDR3 nucleotides read TGTGCCAGCAGTGAAGCGGTAGGGCTTCACCTTTATGGCTACACCTTC. Amino acid sequence: CASSEAVGLHLYGYTF.

The chain is built from TRBV7-2 and TRBJ2-5; D is uncertain. V was clipped by 5 bases and J by 3 bases, with 10 bases between them. There are 13 residues in the CDR3. Germline V CDR1 and CDR2: SGHTA, FQGNSA. The CDR3 reads CASSRSREETQYF. CDR3 sequence (DNA): TGTGCCAGCAGCCGGAGCCGGGAAGAGACCCAGTACTTC.

This clonotype was seen at least ten times. A much bigger clone sits one base away, suggesting this may be a read error. V and J are TRBV6-1 and TRBJ2-7, with 7 positions matching TRBD1. CDR1 MNHNS and CDR2 SASEGT come from the germline V gene. This CDR3 is 14 amino acids long. V lost 6 bases, J lost 7 bases, and 12 bases stayed unmatched. CDR3 DNA: TGTGCCAGCAGAGACCTGGGACAGCACAATGAGCAGTACTTC. Amino acids: CASRDLGQHNEQYF.

The CDR3: CASSLTPNRNTIYF. CDR3 in DNA: TGTGCCAGCAGCTTAACGCCCAACAGAAACACCATATATTTT. The chain joins TRBV7-9 to TRBJ1-3; D not resolved. Germline loops: CDR1 SEHNR, CDR2 FQNEAQ (reference sequence). Trimming removed 2 bases at V and 5 bases at J, with 10 bases between. This CDR3 is 14 amino acids long. The full variable domain, rest sourced from reference TRBV7-9 and TRBJ1-3, is DTGVSQNPRHKITKRGQNVTFRCDPISEHNRLYWYRQTLGQGPEFLTYFQNEAQLEKSRLLSDRFSAERPKGSFSTLEIQRTEQGDSAMYLCASSLTPNRNTIYFGEGSWLTVV.

Within the sample, this clonotype is medium-sized (0.01 to 0.1%). The V and J genes are TRBV11-2 and TRBJ2-3, with 7 bases aligning to TRBD2. V dropped 5 bases and J dropped 11; count of bases not matched to a gene: 13. The CDR3 runs to 14 residues. CDR1 and CDR2 from the germline V gene are SGHAT and FQNNGV. The CDR3 region has the DNA TGTGCCAGCAGCCTACGGGGGGAGTGGTCAGGGCAGTATTTT. Translated, it gives CASSLRGEWSGQYF.

This clonotype qualifies as medium-sized. In DNA, the CDR3 is TGTGCCAGCACTAAGACAGGTACTGGGGCCAACGTCCTGACTTTC. Protein sequence: CASTKTGTGANVLTF. The chain uses TRBV6-1 and TRBJ2-6; D perhaps matches TRBD1 (6 bases). V was cut by 7 bases and J by 2 bases, with 12 bases left in between. Per germline, CDR1 MNHNS and CDR2 SASEGT. This CDR3 has 15 residues.

This clonotype was detected many times. The chain recombines TRBV19 with TRBJ2-7; perhaps TRBD1 as D (5 bases). This CDR3 has 13 residues. V gave up 7 bases and J gave up 3 bases, with 13 bases separating them. Germline-derived CDR1 and CDR2 are LNHDA and SQIVND (reference sequence). The CDR3 nucleotides are TGTGCCAGTATGGACACGAACCTCTACGAGCAGTACTTC. Protein: CASMDTNLYEQYF.

This rearrangement joins TRBV7-3 to TRBJ2-5; possible D gene TRBD2, 6 bases. With the DNA end fitting TRBJ2-1 better, the J assignment may be wrong. This CDR3 has 18 residues. Germline CDR1 reads SGHTA; CDR2 reads FQGTGA. The CDR3 nucleotides read TGTGCCAGCAGCTTAGAGTCGGGAGTGGGGCACGCCACAGATACGCAGTTCTTC. Protein: CASSLESGVGHATDTQFF.

The chain couples TRBV27 to TRBJ2-6; TRBD1 matches at 8 bases. Losses at the gene ends were 2 bases for V and 5 bases for J; bases not matched to a gene: 8. The CDR3 sequence is 17 residues long. Germline V lookup: CDR1 MNHEY, CDR2 SMNVEV (reference sequence). CDR3 protein: CASSLGGGTGRANVLTF. The CDR3 coding sequence is TGTGCCAGCAGTTTAGGGGGCGGGACAGGAAGGGCCAACGTCCTGACTTTC.

The count of this clonotype is one. The chain joins TRBV7-2 to TRBJ2-5; 11 positions agree with TRBD2. The CDR3 has 15 residues. The V gene's germline CDR1 is SGHTA and CDR2 FQGNSA. Trimming cost V 5 bases and J 11 bases; bases outside gene matches: 13. The CDR3 nucleotides read TGTGCCAGCAGCCGTGTAGCGGGGGGGCGGAGTGAGCAGTACTTC. Protein: CASSRVAGGRSEQYF.

Details on this clonotype: Without the conserved terminal phenylalanine or tryptophan, this CDR3 likely stems from a read error. Because the CDR3's place on the DNA is in doubt, the DNA is left out and the CDR3 is given as listed by TCRdb. This sequence joins TRBV28 and TRBJ2-5; the D call TRBD1 from the table was never checked on the DNA. Germline V CDR1 and CDR2: MDHEN, SYDVKM. The CDR3 is 17 residues long, ends included. The CDR3 is CASRKLGGGGNEQFFGA.

The chain is built from TRBV7-3 and TRBJ2-1; the match to TRBD2 covers 7 bases. The CDR3 is 14 residues long. The J segment lost 5 bases and the V segment lost 0 bases, leaving 1 base of the junction unmatched. Germline CDR1 is SGHTA and CDR2 is FQGTGA. CDR3 sequence (DNA): TGTGCCAGCAGCTTAACGGGAGGGGACAATGAGCAGTTCTTC. This gives the protein CASSLTGGDNEQFF. The full variable domain, its missing parts supplied by reference TRBV7-3 and TRBJ2-1, is GAGVSQTPSNKVTEKGKYVELRCDPISGHTALYWYRQSLGQGPEFLIYFQGTGAADDSGLPNDRFFAVRPEGSVSTLKIQRTERGDSAVYLCASSLTGGDNEQFFGPGTRLTVL.

This clonotype was picked up a small number of times. This chain uses TRBV7-3 with TRBJ2-3, with a weak D call TRBD1 (6 bases). CDR3 length: 13 residues. Per germline, CDR1 SGHTA and CDR2 FQGTGA. Trimming stripped 4 bases from V and 6 bases from J, with 11 bases between. The CDR3 loop is CASSSTQGDTQYF. The CDR3 nucleotides read TGTGCCAGCAGCTCGACACAGGGTGATACGCAGTATTTT.

This clonotype has a handful of counts. Because the CDR3 is missing its conserved closing phenylalanine or tryptophan, this is likely a read error. The DNA is omitted, as the CDR3 cannot be located on it reliably, and the CDR3 follows TCRdb's listing. This sequence joins TRBV6-4 and TRBJ2-5; TRBD2 is taken as the D call from the table, unchecked against the DNA. Both ends counted, the CDR3 spans 10 residues. Germline CDR1 is MRHNA and CDR2 is SNTAGT. The chain's CDR3 is CASSDSTGLS.

The chain carries TRBV7-6 and TRBJ2-5, with D tentatively TRBD2 (6 bases). The V gene's germline CDR1 is SGHVS and CDR2 FNYEAQ. Trimming cost V 1 base and J 5 bases, with 8 bases left between them. The CDR3 covers 13 residues. The CDR3 DNA follows: TGTGCCAGCAGCTTAGGAGGGAGGGAGACCCAGTACTTC. Amino acid sequence: CASSLGGRETQYF.

CDR3 protein: CASSLLPGYTGELFF. CDR3 sequence (DNA): TGTGCCAGCAGCTTACTTCCTGGTTACACCGGGGAGCTGTTTTTT. This rearrangement joins TRBV7-3 to TRBJ2-2; D uncertain. Germline lookup yields CDR1 SGHTA and CDR2 FQGTGA. The germline V and J ends were trimmed by 2 bases and 3 bases, with 10 bases remaining between them. The CDR3 contains 15 residues.

The genes are TRBV10-2 and TRBJ2-5; tentatively, D is TRBD2 (7 bases). The J call may be wrong; the DNA end is better matched by TRBJ2-7. The CDR3 has 13 amino acids. The germline CDR1 and CDR2 sequences are WSHSY and SAAADI. The CDR3 nucleotides read TGCGCCAGCAGTGAGTCAAGGGGGGGCGAGCAGTACTTC. Amino acids: CASSESRGGEQYF.

The chain uses TRBV27 and TRBJ1-5, with D perhaps TRBD1 (5 bases). Per germline, CDR1 MNHEY and CDR2 SMNVEV (reference sequence). The CDR3 contains 16 residues. The ends were cut back, 6 bases at V and 0 bases at J, with 15 bases in the middle. CDR3 nucleotide sequence: TGTGCCAGCAGCCTAGGGTATAGGGGTAGCAATCAGCCCCAGCATTTT. It yields the protein CASSLGYRGSNQPQHF.

This clonotype appeared once. The chain combines TRBV7-2 with TRBJ2-5; D uncertain. Looked up from germline, CDR1 is SGHTA and CDR2 is FQGNSA. V was clipped by 0 bases and J by 11 bases, with 10 bases between them. The CDR3 length is 12 residues. The CDR3 loop is CASSLAVSEQYF. DNA for the CDR3: TGTGCCAGCAGCTTAGCCGTTAGTGAGCAGTACTTC.

This rearrangement joins TRBV7-2 to TRBJ2-7, with D hard to call. Deletions cut 6 bases from V and 6 bases from J, with 15 bases between. The CDR3 extends over 13 amino acids. CDR1 is SGHTA and CDR2 is FQGNSA in the germline V gene. DNA of the CDR3: TGTGCCAGCAGGCCACCTGGAGTTCCCGAGCAGTACTTC. It translates to CASRPPGVPEQYF.

This clonotype showed up just a few times. The rearrangement links TRBV27 to TRBJ1-1, with a possible D match to TRBD1 (5 bases). V gave up 5 bases and J gave up 5 bases, with 18 bases separating them. Germline V gene sequence: CDR1 MNHEY, CDR2 SMNVEV (reference sequence). There are 15 residues in the CDR3. CDR3 DNA: TGTGCCAGCAGTCCCTTGACAGAAAGAGGGACTGAAGCTTTCTTT. It yields the protein CASSPLTERGTEAFF.

This clonotype was seen a few times. This chain connects TRBV7-3 to TRBJ2-1, with 10 bases matching TRBD2. With V trimmed by 5 bases and J by 4 bases, 8 bases remained unmatched. Per the germline V gene, CDR1 is SGHTA and CDR2 is FQGTGA. The CDR3 contains 16 residues. The CDR3 sequence is CASSKPGLASYNEQFF. CDR3 in DNA: TGTGCCAGCAGCAAACCGGGACTAGCGAGTTACAATGAGCAGTTCTTC.

This clonotype was observed a few times. This chain uses TRBV7-9 with TRBJ2-1; D might be TRBD2 (6 bases). The CDR3 runs 16 residues. Per the germline V gene, CDR1 is SEHNR and CDR2 is FQNEAQ (reference sequence). Trimming removed 5 bases at V and 2 bases at J, with 16 bases between. The CDR3 sequence is CASSPSWGETYNEQFF. DNA of the CDR3: TGTGCCAGCAGCCCTAGCTGGGGGGAAACCTACAATGAGCAGTTCTTC.